Below are 32 T cell receptor beta chains sequenced from a single sample in a study of T cell responses to AZD1222 COVID-19 vaccine. Using immunoSEQ multiplex PCR, the repertoire was profiled, and TCRdb retains in-frame clones only, with some absent. Counted here are approximately 120,000 clones, approximately 91% occurring once; the ten biggest clones make up roughly a quarter. The input for sequencing was peripheral blood, taken on day 0 of AZD1222 vaccination. The receptors shown here come from an adult in good health.

This sequence joins TRBV9 and TRBJ2-1; either TRBD1 or TRBD2 may fit D (5 bases each). The CDR3 consists of 16 residues. CDR1 SGDLS and CDR2 YYNGEE come from the germline V gene. Trimming removed 0 bases from V and 0 bases from J, with 10 bases in between. In nucleotides, the CDR3 is TGTGCCAGCAGCGTAGAAGGGACGAGCTCCTACAATGAGCAGTTCTTC. Protein: CASSVEGTSSYNEQFF.

This clone was observed a few times. The chain employs TRBV30 and TRBJ1-3; the D is unclear. CDR3 length: 15 amino acids. Per germline, CDR1 GTSNPN and CDR2 SVGIG (reference sequence). V gave up 1 base and J gave up 1 base, with 11 bases separating them. The CDR3 is CAWSGITTSGNTIYF. Written as DNA, the CDR3 is TGTGCCTGGAGTGGAATCACAACTTCTGGAAACACCATATATTTT.

The chain employs TRBV5-6 and TRBJ2-4, with 11 bases identical to TRBD1. V lost 4 bases, J lost 7 bases, and 4 bases stayed unmatched. The germline V gene encodes CDR1 SGHDT and CDR2 YYEEEE. The CDR3 runs to 14 residues. The CDR3 protein is CASSPGQGENIQYF. The CDR3 bases are TGTGCCAGCAGCCCGGGACAGGGGGAGAACATTCAGTACTTC.

The V and J genes are TRBV7-8 and TRBJ2-3; 8 nucleotides align to TRBD2. From germline, CDR1 is SGHVS and CDR2 FQNEAQ. Trimming took 4 bases from V and 0 from J; bases not matched to a gene: 9. The CDR3 spans 17 residues. This chain's CDR3 is CASSWGAASGSTDTQYF. The CDR3 DNA is TGTGCCAGCAGCTGGGGGGCGGCTAGCGGGAGCACAGATACGCAGTATTTT.

This clone was counted only a few times. This chain links TRBV12-3 or TRBV12-4 with TRBJ2-7; the match to TRBD2 covers 7 bases. There are 12 residues in the CDR3. J was trimmed by 6 bases and V by 8 bases; bases with no gene match: 7. In DNA, the CDR3 is TGTGCCAGCGGGGGGGACCGCGGCGAGCAGTACTTC. Translation: CASGGDRGEQYF.

V usage is TRBV5-6 and J usage is TRBJ2-3, with TRBD2 matching 12 bases. This CDR3 region has 18 residues. J lost 0 bases, V lost 4 bases, and 9 bases had no gene match. Germline V lookup: CDR1 SGHDT, CDR2 YYEEEE. The CDR3 loop reads CASSRTSGKSSSTDTQYF. The CDR3 DNA follows: TGTGCCAGCAGCCGGACTAGCGGGAAGTCCTCTAGCACAGATACGCAGTATTTT.

This rearrangement joins TRBV11-2 to TRBJ2-3; 8 nucleotides line up with TRBD2. With V trimmed by 4 bases and J by 5 bases, 5 bases remained unmatched. The CDR3 covers 14 residues. Germline CDR1 is SGHAT and CDR2 is FQNNGV. The CDR3 sequence: CASSSLAGGDTQYF. As DNA, the CDR3 is TGTGCCAGCAGCTCCCTAGCGGGCGGAGATACGCAGTATTTT.

The V and J genes are TRBV7-8 and TRBJ2-1; D is uncertain. The V and J ends lost 5 bases and 4 bases respectively, with 9 bases between them. There are 13 residues in the CDR3. Germline loops: CDR1 SGHVS, CDR2 FQNEAQ. The CDR3 here is CASSPMGYNEQFF. In DNA form, the CDR3 reads TGTGCCAGCAGCCCCATGGGGTACAATGAGCAGTTCTTC.

The V call is TRBV5-4, the J call TRBJ1-3, with a tentative D call TRBD1 (6 bases). Deletions cut 5 bases from V and 0 bases from J, with 18 bases between. CDR3 length: 17 residues. The germline gives CDR1 SGHNT, CDR2 YYREEE (reference sequence). The CDR3 region has the DNA TGTGCCAGCAGACCCGGTGGAGGGGGAGACTCTGGAAACACCATATATTTT. Its translation: CASRPGGGGDSGNTIYF.

The chain uses TRBV20-1 and TRBJ1-5, with D tentatively TRBD1 (6 bases). The CDR3 runs to 14 residues. Germline-derived CDR1 and CDR2 are DFQATT and SNEGSKA (reference sequence). V was trimmed by 3 bases and J by 3 bases, leaving 12 bases between them. This CDR3 reads CSASRGATNQPQHF. CDR3 DNA sequence: TGCAGTGCTAGTCGGGGGGCGACCAATCAGCCCCAGCATTTT.

The chain joins TRBV5-1 to TRBJ2-5; TRBD2 matches at 9 bases. Trimming removed 3 bases from V and 5 bases from J; junction bases left unmatched: 8. Looked up from germline, CDR1 is SGHRS and CDR2 is YFSETQ. The CDR3 runs 15 residues. The chain's CDR3 is CASSSVAGASETQYF. CDR3 nucleotides: TGCGCCAGCAGCTCTGTAGCGGGAGCTAGTGAGACCCAGTACTTC. Full variable domain (missing parts from reference TRBV5-1 and TRBJ2-5): KAGVTQTPRYLIKTRGQQVTLSCSPISGHRSVSWYQQTPGQGLQFLFEYFSETQRNKGNFPGRFSGRQFSNSRSEMNVSTLELGDSALYLCASSSVAGASETQYFGPGTRLLVL.

The chain links TRBV27 to TRBJ1-1; D is unclear. The length of the CDR3 is 14 residues. Trimming took off 3 bases at V and 1 base at J, with 9 bases between the two ends. The germline gives CDR1 MNHEY, CDR2 SMNVEV (reference sequence). The CDR3 loop reads CASSFSGPNTEAFF. CDR3 nucleotide sequence: TGTGCCAGCAGTTTTAGTGGACCGAACACTGAAGCTTTCTTT.

The rearrangement links TRBV19 to TRBJ2-7; 7 bases are shared with TRBD2. V lost 1 base, J lost 1 base, and 4 bases stayed unmatched. CDR1 is LNHDA and CDR2 is SQIVND in the germline V gene (reference sequence). The CDR3 consists of 15 residues. CDR3 DNA: TGTGCCAGTAGTATAGGGCTAGCGGAATCCTACGAGCAGTACTTC. This encodes CASSIGLAESYEQYF.

J is TRBJ2-2 and V is TRBV28; 7 bases fit TRBD1. The CDR3 has 17 residues. Trimming removed 0 bases from V and 4 bases from J; junction bases left unmatched: 8. The germline gives CDR1 MDHEN, CDR2 SYDVKM. CDR3 sequence: CASSLWGTVMGTGELFF. As DNA, the CDR3 is TGTGCCAGCAGTTTATGGGGGACAGTTATGGGCACCGGGGAGCTGTTTTTT.

V gene TRBV6-2 or TRBV6-3 combines with J gene TRBJ1-1; the D is unclear. The ends were cut back, 1 base at V and 3 bases at J, with 18 bases in the middle. There are 17 residues in the CDR3. Germline CDR1 is MNHEY and CDR2 is SVGEGT. The CDR3 coding sequence is TGTGCCAGCAGTTACTACACGACCCTTTCCTTTGACACTGAAGCTTTCTTT. It encodes CASSYYTTLSFDTEAFF.

This clone appeared a few times. The chain employs TRBV28 and TRBJ1-1, with D maybe TRBD1 (6 bases). V lost 3 bases, J lost 5 bases, and 10 bases lay in between. Germline V CDR1 and CDR2: MDHEN, SYDVKM. The CDR3 contains 13 residues. CDR3 sequence reads: CASSLGGATEAFF. The CDR3 region has the DNA TGTGCCAGCAGTTTGGGGGGCGCTACTGAAGCTTTCTTT.

This chain connects TRBV6-5 to TRBJ1-1; no definite D call. V shed 0 bases and J shed 4 bases, with 12 bases lying between them. CDR1 is MNHEY, CDR2 SVGAGI, per germline. The CDR3 has 15 residues. CDR3 sequence reads: CASSYSSVLGTEAFF. CDR3 in DNA: TGTGCCAGCAGTTACTCATCGGTCCTAGGCACTGAAGCTTTCTTT.

This clone appeared a single time. This chain uses TRBV5-1 with TRBJ2-7; 10 nucleotides line up with TRBD2. The germline gives CDR1 SGHRS, CDR2 YFSETQ. Trimming took 0 bases from V and 3 from J; bases not matched to a gene: 12. The CDR3 runs 18 residues. The CDR3 DNA is TGCGCCAGCAGCTTGGATTCTAGCGGGAGAGGACCCCTCTACGAGCAGTACTTC. Protein: CASSLDSSGRGPLYEQYF.

V gene TRBV5-1 combines with J gene TRBJ2-1, with TRBD2 as a possible D gene (6 bases). The V end lost 0 bases, the J end lost 4 bases, and 11 bases lay between the germline ends. The germline CDR1 and CDR2 sequences are SGHRS and YFSETQ. The length of the CDR3 is 15 residues. CDR3 protein: CASSLGGTFYNEQFF. The CDR3 coding sequence is TGCGCCAGCAGCTTGGGGGGGACTTTTTACAATGAGCAGTTCTTC.

The rearrangement uses TRBV23-1 and TRBJ2-2; 8 bases are a match to TRBD2. TRBV23-1 is an ORF for which the function is uncertain. The CDR3 runs to 15 residues. V shed 7 bases and J 4 bases; nucleotides not matched to a gene: 8. The chain's CDR3 is CASTRAGVGTGELFF. For the CDR3, the DNA is TGCGCCAGCACTCGAGCGGGGGTTGGCACCGGGGAGCTGTTTTTT.

The chain employs TRBV6-5 and TRBJ2-7; D uncertain. The CDR3 contains 11 residues. V shed 10 bases and J shed 6 bases, with 13 bases lying between them. The germline gives CDR1 MNHEY, CDR2 SVGAGI. CDR3 nucleotides: TGTGCCACCTCTCCCGGAAGCGAGCAGTACTTC. Amino acids: CATSPGSEQYF.

CDR3 sequence (DNA): TGCGCCAGCAGCCCGGGGACGGGAGGGGCTGAAAAACTGTTTTTT. Encoded protein: CASSPGTGGAEKLFF. V gene TRBV5-1 combines with J gene TRBJ1-4, with D possibly TRBD1 on 5 matching bases. The V gene lost 4 bases and the J gene lost 7 bases, with 17 bases spanning the gap. The CDR3 extends over 15 amino acids. Germline V lookup: CDR1 SGHRS, CDR2 YFSETQ.

The V and J genes are TRBV28 and TRBJ2-2, with D possibly TRBD2 on 6 matching bases. V was pared by 6 bases and J by 5 bases, with 16 bases between. This CDR3 is built from 15 residues. Germline-derived CDR1 and CDR2 are MDHEN and SYDVKM. This chain's CDR3 is CASSRDSTLTGELFF. The CDR3 nucleotides are TGTGCCAGCAGCCGGGACTCCACCTTGACCGGGGAGCTGTTTTTT.

This sequence joins TRBV2 and TRBJ1-1; no reliable D call. V was cut by 6 bases and J by 0 bases, with 8 bases left in between. This CDR3 has 13 amino acids. The V gene's germline CDR1 is SNHLY and CDR2 FYNNEI. The CDR3 spells CASRTDMNTEAFF. The DNA of the CDR3 is TGTGCCAGCAGAACAGACATGAACACTGAAGCTTTCTTT.

The chain is built from TRBV7-9 and TRBJ1-6; tentatively, D is TRBD1 (5 bases). The CDR3 sequence is 17 residues long. CDR1 is SEHNR, CDR2 FQNEAQ, per germline (reference sequence). Trimming cost V 1 base and J 5 bases, with 15 bases left between them. The CDR3 loop is CASSLGPGGGDNSPLHF. CDR3 in DNA: TGTGCCAGCAGCTTAGGCCCCGGGGGAGGTGATAATTCACCCCTCCACTTT.

The J gene is TRBJ1-4, the V gene TRBV3-1 (or the pseudogene TRBV3-2), with TRBD1 matching over 9 bases. The germline V gene has CDR1 LGHDT and CDR2 YNNKEL (reference sequence). The CDR3 has 16 residues. With V trimmed by 0 bases and J by 6 bases, 5 bases remained unmatched. The CDR3 here is CASSQDGQGRDEKLFF. For the CDR3, the DNA is TGTGCCAGCAGCCAAGACGGACAGGGGAGAGATGAAAAACTGTTTTTT.

The chain has TRBV9 and TRBJ2-3, with 7 bases lining up with TRBD2. Germline values: CDR1 SGDLS, CDR2 YYNGEE. The CDR3 contains 15 residues. Trimming cost V 4 bases and J 0 bases; bases outside gene matches: 5. CDR3 amino acids: CASSLTSTSTDTQYF. The CDR3 DNA follows: TGTGCCAGCAGCCTGACTAGCACAAGCACAGATACGCAGTATTTT.

The V and J genes are TRBV5-8 and TRBJ1-2, with D hard to call. Deletions cut 5 bases from V and 0 bases from J, with 14 bases between. The CDR3 runs 15 residues. Germline assignment: CDR1 SGHTS and CDR2 YDEGEE. The CDR3 nucleotides are TGTGCCAGCAGTATAGGGCCATCAGCTAACTATGGCTACACCTTC. It is translated as CASSIGPSANYGYTF.

The chain links TRBV6-5 to TRBJ2-1; D remains unclear. Germline CDR1 reads MNHEY; CDR2 reads SVGAGI. This CDR3 is 11 amino acids long. V lost 0 bases and J 14 bases, leaving 8 bases between the germline ends. The CDR3 region is CASSYSSREFF. The DNA for the CDR3 is TGTGCCAGCAGTTACTCGTCTAGGGAGTTCTTC.

The chain couples TRBV7-9 to TRBJ2-7, with 9 bases matching TRBD1. Trimming at V came to 3 bases and at J to 5 bases, leaving 8 bases not matched to a gene. Germline V gene data show CDR1 as SEHNR and CDR2 as FQNEAQ (reference sequence). CDR3 length: 15 amino acids. This CDR3 is CASSFQGTGGDEQYF. CDR3 in DNA: TGTGCCAGCAGCTTCCAGGGAACAGGGGGCGACGAGCAGTACTTC.

V is TRBV12-5 and J is TRBJ2-4; D unclear. The germline V and J ends were trimmed by 6 bases and 0 bases, with 12 bases remaining between them. The germline CDR1 and CDR2 sequences are LGHNT and FRNRAP. CDR3 length: 15 amino acids. The CDR3 sequence is CASGPKTVAKNIQYF. The CDR3 DNA is TGTGCTAGTGGACCCAAAACAGTAGCCAAAAACATTCAGTACTTC.

The chain carries TRBV7-9 and TRBJ2-3; 10 bases align to TRBD2. The CDR3 is 15 amino acids. V lost 4 bases to trimming and J lost 5 bases; unmatched junction nucleotides: 6. Germline V CDR1 and CDR2: SEHNR, FQNEAQ (reference sequence). CDR3 in amino acids: CASSSGLAYRDTQYF. CDR3 in DNA: TGTGCCAGCAGCTCGGGACTAGCGTATAGAGATACGCAGTATTTT.